The entry that follows covers one TCR beta chain sequence. Its recognized antigen is unknown. The input lacks base qualities; no much larger clone sits a single base away. To sequence the TCRbeta CDR3 region, genomic DNA was isolated from the sorted cells. The immunoSEQ Assay was used to sequence the TCRbeta CDR3 regions. TCRdb took this table from immuneACCESS and kept in-frame rearrangements with V and J called. Such tables lack part of the clones; where checked against another copy, unresolved V genes explain under half of the gap, and the rest is unexplained. Recorded for this sample are over 45,000 clones; 65% to 85% of them occurred a single time. Around 1.1% of the sample is in the top ten clones. This sample was included in a study of OX40 agonist ivuxolimab in advanced cancers. As for the study more broadly: Ivuxolimab was an agonistic, fully human IgG2 monoclonal antibody directed against OX40 (CD134), a costimulatory receptor. Intravenous ivuxolimab was administered to patients every 2 weeks at six dose levels: 0.01, 0.1, 0.3, 1.5, 3 and 10 mg/kg. Among the approximately 54 dose-escalation patients, about 19 had hepatocellular carcinoma, approximately 15 melanoma, 9 renal cell carcinoma and 9 head and neck cancer. A male proportion of 82.7% and a mean age of about 60 years, ranging from about 23 to 90, were recorded for the dose-escalation cohort. Patients were allowed to have had prior anti-PD-1, anti-PD-L1 or anti-CTLA-4 therapy, and more than 30% of the dose-escalation patients had previously received checkpoint inhibitors. Partial responses were achieved by three dose-escalation patients, of whom one had hepatocellular carcinoma and two had cutaneous melanoma. The point of sequencing TCRbeta in the periphery was to test whether ivuxolimab changed TCR sequence diversity and drove clonal T-cell expansion. The paper describes the monotherapy dose-escalation part (N ≈ 50 patients) of the phase I trial of ivuxolimab.

Counted from cysteine to phenylalanine, this CDR3 has 15 amino acids. The read is trimmed to its CDR3 DNA, 45 bases read in frame from base 1. V is reduced by 3 bases and J by 1 base, leaving a spacing of 12 bases between them. CDR1 and CDR2, looked up from the germline V gene, are LGHNA and YSLEER. Study-level results and caveats: Low levels of normalized T-cell clonal expansion were also shown by some nonresponding patients. In the 0.1-3.0 mg/kg groups, partial responders had among the lowest normalized peripheral clonal expansion, particularly in CD8+ T cells. On average, CD8+ T cells showed more expanded clones than CD4+ T cells after ivuxolimab. Clonal expansion of both CD4+ and CD8+ blood T cells was observed from baseline to week 6 at doses 0.1 to 3.0 mg/kg. The antigen specificity of the clonally expanded peripheral T cells was not determined.

Patients with autoimmune disease history or receiving systemic immunosuppression were excluded from the trial. Peripheral blood for TCR sequencing was collected from all dose cohorts at baseline, on cycle 4 day 1, and on cycle 7 day 1. The samples were taken from a phase I, first-in-human, multicenter, open-label dose-escalation trial of ivuxolimab. Adults with locally advanced or metastatic head and neck squamous cell, hepatocellular, melanoma or renal cell carcinoma were enrolled in the trial. Before TCR sequencing, CD4+ T cells and CD8+ T cells were sorted from peripheral blood as separate populations.

The chain couples TRBV4-3 to TRBJ1-1; too little of a D gene remains to name it. The TCR originated in an adult with an advanced solid tumor such as melanoma, head and neck, liver or kidney cancer. The material was CD4+ or CD8+ T cells sorted from blood, obtained in a trial of the OX40 agonist ivuxolimab. CDR3 loop: CASSQEGFQNTEAFF. The nucleotide sequence reads as follows: TGCGCCAGCAGCCAGGAGGGTTTTCAGAACACTGAAGCTTTCTTT.